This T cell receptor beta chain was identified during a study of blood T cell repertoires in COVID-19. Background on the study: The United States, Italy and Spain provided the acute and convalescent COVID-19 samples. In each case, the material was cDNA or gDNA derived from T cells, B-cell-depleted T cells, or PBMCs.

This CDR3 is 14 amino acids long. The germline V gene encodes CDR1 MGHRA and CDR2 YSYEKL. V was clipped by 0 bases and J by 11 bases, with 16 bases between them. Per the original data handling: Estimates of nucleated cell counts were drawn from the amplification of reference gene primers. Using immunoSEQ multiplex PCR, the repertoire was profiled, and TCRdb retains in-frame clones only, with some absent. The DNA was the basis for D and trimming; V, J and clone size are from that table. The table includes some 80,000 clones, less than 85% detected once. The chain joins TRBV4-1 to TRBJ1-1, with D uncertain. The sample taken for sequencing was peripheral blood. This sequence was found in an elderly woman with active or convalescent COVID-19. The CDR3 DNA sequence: TGCGCCAGCAGCCAAGATCTCCGCGGGGTCGGCGCTTTCTTT. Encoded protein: CASSQDLRGVGAFF.